Listed below are T cell receptor beta chains from one sample, sequenced in a study of shared T cell receptors in the human thymus. Some clones are missing from TCRdb's copy, which holds only in-frame ones; the method was immunoSEQ multiplex PCR. The sample includes roughly 560,000 clones, about 84% of them seen just once. The same sample was also studied in work on human thymus T cells.

The sequencing sample was made of thymocytes. The source is a boy in the first two years of life with a congenital heart defect. The CDR3 runs from the conserved cysteine through the conserved F or W. Fields, in order: D gene, V gene, J gene, clone size, CDR3 DNA, CDR3 protein. D genes are given only for firm matches. The size entry is marked missing in some rows and otherwise reads once, few, many or a size class.

TRBD2	TRBV10-2	TRBJ2-3	few	TGCGCCAGCAGTGAGTCCGGACTAGCGGGAGGGCATCGTATCCTCCGGCCAGATACGCAGTATTTT	CASSESGLAGGHRILRPDTQYF
-	TRBV4-3	TRBJ2-6	-	TGCGCCAGCAGTCAAATATCCTCTGGGGCCAACGTCCTGACTTTC	CASSQISSGANVLTF
-	TRBV29-1	TRBJ2-2	-	TGCAGCGTGCTTACCCCAGGCCCGGCCGGGGAGCTGTTTTTT	CSVLTPGPAGELFF
-	TRBV5-1	TRBJ1-5	-	TGCGCCAGCAGCTTCAGTGGAGGGGATCAGCCCCAGCATTTT	CASSFSGGDQPQHF
-	TRBV4-3	TRBJ2-4	-	TGCGCCAGCAGCCAAGAGGACTTGTCGCTAGCCAAAAACATTCAGTACTTC	CASSQEDLSLAKNIQYF
-	TRBV18	TRBJ2-7	once	TGTGCCAGCTCGAGGGTCTTTTCGGGTTACGAGCAGTACTTC	CASSRVFSGYEQYF
TRBD1	TRBV7-9	TRBJ2-1	-	TGTGCCAGCAGTCGGCGGGGGGACAGGGGGCCGGGTGAGCAGTTCTTC	CASSRRGDRGPGEQFF
TRBD1	TRBV6-1	TRBJ2-7	-	TGTGCCAGCAGTGAAGCGCCGGGACAGGGCTATGAGCAGTACTTC	CASSEAPGQGYEQYF
TRBD2	TRBV28	TRBJ2-5	-	TGTGCCAGCAGTTTATGCCCTAGCGGGAACGAAGAGACCCAGTACTTC	CASSLCPSGNEETQYF
TRBD1	TRBV5-1	TRBJ1-2	-	TGCGCCAGCAGCTTAACAGGGGGCGGGTATGGCTACACCTTC	CASSLTGGGYGYTF
-	TRBV18	TRBJ2-5	few	TGTGCCAGCTCACCACCGGAGGGGGCCGGAGAGACCCAGTACTTC	CASSPPEGAGETQYF
TRBD1	TRBV29-1	TRBJ1-3	-	TGCAGCGTTGTTTACAGGCCACAGGGGCTCTCTGGAAACACCATATATTTT	CSVVYRPQGLSGNTIYF
TRBD1	TRBV5-5	TRBJ1-4	-	TGTGCCAGCAGCCCGACAGGGTGGAATGAAAAACTGTTTTTT	CASSPTGWNEKLFF
-	TRBV7-7	TRBJ2-3	-	TGTGCCAGCAGCTTAGGCGGGTCCGGGCCAGATACGCAGTATTTT	CASSLGGSGPDTQYF
-	TRBV5-1	TRBJ2-7	-	TGCGCCAGCAGCTTGGTCGTCCGAGCCTACGAGCAGTACTTC	CASSLVVRAYEQYF
-	TRBV30	TRBJ2-7	-	TGTGCCTGGAGTCGACAGCCCCCCTACGAGCAGTACTTC	CAWSRQPPYEQYF
-	TRBV18	TRBJ1-2	once	TGTGCCAGCTCACCACTCAGGGTTGCTGGCTACACCTTC	CASSPLRVAGYTF
-	TRBV10-1	TRBJ2-7	-	TGCGCCAGCAGTGAGTCGCCTTCCATTCCCCACAGGGTGGAATCCTACGAGCAGTACTTC	CASSESPSIPHRVESYEQYF
-	TRBV7-9	TRBJ1-2	-	TGTGCCAGCGGCCCCGATAGCGGCTATGGCTACACCTTC	CASGPDSGYGYTF
-	TRBV19	TRBJ2-2	-	TGTGCCAGTACCCCCAGGGGAATACCCACCGGGGAGCTGTTTTTT	CASTPRGIPTGELFF
-	TRBV29-1	TRBJ1-2	-	TGCAGCGTTCCACAGGGACGGGGTGGCTACACCTTC	CSVPQGRGGYTF
-	TRBV6-6	TRBJ2-7	-	TGTGCCAGCAGCCAACGACGGGGCTACGAGCAGTACTTC	CASSQRRGYEQYF
-	TRBV2	TRBJ2-5	-	TGTGCCAGCAGTGAAATGGGCCCCCCGGGAGAACAAGAGACCCAGTACTTC	CASSEMGPPGEQETQYF
TRBD2	TRBV5-1	TRBJ2-3	-	TGCGCCAGCAGCTTCCGGACTAGCGGAACAGATACGCAGTATTTT	CASSFRTSGTDTQYF
-	TRBV5-1	TRBJ2-5	-	TGCGCCAGCAGCTCCGTGCAGTACTTC	CASSSVQYF
TRBD2	TRBV2	TRBJ2-1	-	TGTGCCAGCACCGGGGGGCTAGCGGGAGTTATAGTGCAGTTCTTC	CASTGGLAGVIVQFF
TRBD1	TRBV14	TRBJ2-7	-	TGTGCCAGCAGCTTCGGGACAGGGGTCACCTACGAGCAGTACTTC	CASSFGTGVTYEQYF
-	TRBV19	TRBJ2-2	once	TGTGCCAGTAGTACAGCCGGGGAGCTGTTTTTT	CASSTAGELFF
TRBD2	TRBV4-1	TRBJ2-7	few	TGCGCCAGCAGCCAAGATGGCCTAGCGGGAGTGTACGAGCAGTACTTC	CASSQDGLAGVYEQYF
TRBD1	TRBV23-1	TRBJ2-7	-	TGCGCCAGCGTAAATTACAGGACAGGGACCCACGAGCAGTACTTC	CASVNYRTGTHEQYF
TRBD2	TRBV5-6	TRBJ2-7	-	TGTGCCAGCAGCTTACGACTAGCGGGTCTCATCTACGAGCAGTACTTC	CASSLRLAGLIYEQYF
-	TRBV3-2	TRBJ1-1	few	TGTGACCCGAGGACTGAAGCTTTCTTT	CDPRTEAFF
TRBD2	TRBV19	TRBJ2-7	few	TGTGCCAGTAGCCCGCCGGGACTACTTTGGGACGAGCAGTACTTC	CASSPPGLLWDEQYF
-	TRBV27	TRBJ1-5	once	TGTGCCAGCAGTTTAAGTGGACAGAGCAATCAGCCCCAGCATTTT	CASSLSGQSNQPQHF
TRBD1	TRBV11-3	TRBJ2-2	-	TGTGCCAGCAGCTTGGGACAGGGAGACACCGGGGAGCTGTTTTTT	CASSLGQGDTGELFF
TRBD1	TRBV6-1	TRBJ1-3	-	TGTGCCAGCAGTGAGGCCGGGACAGTGAGCAGAAACACCATATATTTT	CASSEAGTVSRNTIYF
TRBD2	TRBV19	TRBJ2-3	-	TGTGCCAGTAGTTTTAGCGGGCTAAGCACAGATACGCAGTATTTT	CASSFSGLSTDTQYF
-	TRBV27	TRBJ1-3	-	TGTGCCAGCAGTTTCGGGATCGGAAACACCATATATTTT	CASSFGIGNTIYF
TRBD2	TRBV4-2	TRBJ2-5	-	TGTGCCAGCAGCCAAGACTACCTAGCGGAGACGATGTGGGAGACCCAGTACTTC	CASSQDYLAETMWETQYF
TRBD1	TRBV27	TRBJ1-5	-	TGTGCCCTAGGGACAGGGTATAGCAATCAGCCCCAGCATTTT	CALGTGYSNQPQHF